Listed here is a single T cell receptor beta chain. Some clones are missing from TCRdb's copy, which holds only in-frame ones; the method was immunoSEQ multiplex PCR. The repertoire holds under 300,000 clones, with around 90% as singletons. These data are taken from a study of blood T cell repertoires in COVID-19. The germline CDR1 and CDR2 sequences are SGHTA and FQGTGA. This CDR3 is built from 16 residues. The V and J ends lost 4 bases and 2 bases, in that order; junction bases with no gene match: 6. The receptor's source is a human donor in a cohort exposed to, infected with or recovered from COVID-19 (not recorded which). The donor label of this sample is uncertain. V usage is TRBV7-3 and J usage is TRBJ2-3; 10 bases are a match to TRBD1. Source material: PBMCs or T cells enriched from blood (not recorded which). DNA for the CDR3: TGTGCCAGCAGCTCGATGGGACAGGGGTTCACAGATACGCAGTATTTT. Translated: CASSSMGQGFTDTQYF.